This entry describes one T cell receptor (beta chain). The antigen is not known. Germline CDR1 and CDR2: SNHLY and FYNNEI. The CDR3 has 15 amino acids. The data originate from a study of identical twins. A template switching step contributed a universal primer site, while unique molecular identifiers were present in the cDNA. One entry per CDR3 protein, called by TCRdb with MiXCR from the 5' RACE reads. The profile shows some 1,700,000 distinct CDR3 sequences, more than 30% of them singletons. Study outcomes and limitations: Twin pairs had excess sharing that was weaker in beta out-of-frame sequences. Fewer insertions characterized abundant cord blood beta clonotypes, whereas memory repertoires showed none.

The sequenced sample consisted of cord blood. The clonotype was recovered from a newborn girl in good health. The V call is TRBV2, the J call TRBJ2-4; TRBD2 aligns across 8 bases. The DNA matches TRBJ2-7 better at its end, which makes the J call doubtful. The CDR3 here is CASSGGSGATYEQYF. CDR3 nucleotide sequence: TGTGCCAGCAGTGGCGGTAGCGGGGCCACCTACGAGCAGTACTTC.